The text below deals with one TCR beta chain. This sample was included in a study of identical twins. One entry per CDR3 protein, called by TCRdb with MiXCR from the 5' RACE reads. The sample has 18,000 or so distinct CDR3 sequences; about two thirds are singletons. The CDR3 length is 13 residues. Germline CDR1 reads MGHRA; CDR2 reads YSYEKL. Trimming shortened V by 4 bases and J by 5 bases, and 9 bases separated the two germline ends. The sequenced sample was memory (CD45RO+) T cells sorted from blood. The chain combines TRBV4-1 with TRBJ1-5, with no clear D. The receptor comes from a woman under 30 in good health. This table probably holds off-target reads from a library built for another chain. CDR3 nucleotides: TGCGCCAGCAGCCCTGCAGAATATCAGCCCCAGCATTTT. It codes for CASSPAEYQPQHF.